This TCR beta chain was documented in a study of blood T cell repertoires in COVID-19. On the study more broadly: Sources were T cells, B-cell-depleted T cells, or PBMCs; the material itself was cDNA or gDNA.

Using immunoSEQ multiplex PCR, the repertoire was profiled, and TCRdb retains in-frame clones only, with some absent. The table has roughly 150,000 clones, around 86% seen once; the top ten hold roughly 4.3%. The recovered donors of Cohort 3 showed two negative PCRs, clearance, or symptom resolution. The CDR3 has 14 amino acids. Per the germline V gene, CDR1 is MDHEN and CDR2 is SYDVKM. V was shortened by 8 bases and J by 2 bases, with 13 bases between the two germline ends. This clone appeared a single time. The TCR originated in a man aged 45-65 years who had recovered from COVID-19. The gene calls are TRBV28 and TRBJ1-5; a weak D match, TRBD1 (6 bases). Sequencing was carried out using PBMCs or T cells enriched from blood (not recorded which). The CDR3 reads CASLDRWGNQPQHF. Here the CDR3 DNA reads TGTGCCAGCCTTGACAGGTGGGGCAATCAGCCCCAGCATTTT.